This T cell receptor (beta chain) was identified in a study of T cell changes during pregnancy in multiple sclerosis. Germline values: CDR1 SGHRS, CDR2 YFSETQ. The V end was cut by 3 bases, the J end by 7 bases, with 29 bases between. The CDR3 is made up of 18 amino acids. Some clones are missing from TCRdb's copy, which holds only in-frame ones; the method was immunoSEQ multiplex PCR. The table lists approximately 100,000 clones, 80% to 95% of them singletons. Source: peripheral blood, taken in the second trimester of pregnancy. The chain carries TRBV5-1 and TRBJ2-7, with TRBD1 as a possible D gene (6 bases). This receptor was identified in a female donor with multiple sclerosis, enrolled in a pregnancy study. CDR3 DNA sequence: TGCGCCAGCAGCTCGTCGGTCATTACCGGGACCTATAGGGGGGAGCAGTACTTC. It codes for CASSSSVITGTYRGEQYF.